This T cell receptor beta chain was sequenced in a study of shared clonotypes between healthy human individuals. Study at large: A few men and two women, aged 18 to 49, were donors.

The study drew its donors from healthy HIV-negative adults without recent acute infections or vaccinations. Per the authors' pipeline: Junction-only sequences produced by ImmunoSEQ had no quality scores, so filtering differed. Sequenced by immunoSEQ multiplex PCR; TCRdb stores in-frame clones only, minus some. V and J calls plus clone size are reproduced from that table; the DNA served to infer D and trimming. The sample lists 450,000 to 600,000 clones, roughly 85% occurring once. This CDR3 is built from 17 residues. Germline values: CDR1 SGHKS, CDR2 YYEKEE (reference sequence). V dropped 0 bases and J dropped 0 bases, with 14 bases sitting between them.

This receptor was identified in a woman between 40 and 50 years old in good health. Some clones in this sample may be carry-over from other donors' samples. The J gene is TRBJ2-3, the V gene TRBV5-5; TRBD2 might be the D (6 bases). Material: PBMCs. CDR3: CASSLAGGAVSTDTQYF. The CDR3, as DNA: TGTGCCAGCAGCTTGGCCGGCGGGGCGGTCAGCACAGATACGCAGTATTTT.